The sequence of this T cell receptor beta chain was determined in a study of T cells after yellow fever vaccination. CDR1 and CDR2 (germline): SQVTM, ANQGSEA. The CDR3 is 14 amino acids. Trimming stripped 3 bases from V and 0 bases from J, with 11 bases between. Study-level points and caveats: Most clones from primary vaccination were detected again post-booster (around 95% CD4, 88% CD8). Researchers report a weaker secondary response that nonetheless peaked faster, day 5 versus 15. A limited proportion of clonotypes was detected within both the CD4 and CD8 compartments.

Universal primer sites and UMIs were introduced during 5'RACE template-switching synthesis of TCR cDNA. MiXCR, applied by TCRdb to the 5' RACE reads, yields one record per CDR3 protein. The sample includes about 320,000 distinct CDR3 sequences, approximately 4.3% of them seen just once. In this sample, this clonotype turned up a few times. Antigen specificity is unknown. This specimen was PBMCs, taken 15 days after the yellow fever booster vaccination. The chain uses TRBV29-1 and TRBJ2-5, with D possibly matching TRBD2 (6 bases). The TCR originated in a man aged 18 to 29 who received the YFV17D yellow fever vaccine. CDR3 sequence reads: CSVDLARYQETQYF. CDR3 nucleotides: TGCAGCGTTGATCTAGCGAGATACCAAGAGACCCAGTACTTC.